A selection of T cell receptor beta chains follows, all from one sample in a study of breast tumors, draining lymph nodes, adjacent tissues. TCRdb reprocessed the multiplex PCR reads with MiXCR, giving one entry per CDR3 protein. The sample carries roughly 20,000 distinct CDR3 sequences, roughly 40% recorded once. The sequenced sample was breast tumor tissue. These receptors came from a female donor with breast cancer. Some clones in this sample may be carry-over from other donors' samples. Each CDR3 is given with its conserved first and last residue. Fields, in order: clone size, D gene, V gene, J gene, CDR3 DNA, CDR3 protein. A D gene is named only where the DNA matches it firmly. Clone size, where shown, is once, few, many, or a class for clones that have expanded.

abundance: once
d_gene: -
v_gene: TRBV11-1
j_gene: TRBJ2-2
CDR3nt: TGTGCCAGCAGCTTATATTCCTCCTGGGAGCTGTATTTC
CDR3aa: CASSLYSSWELYF

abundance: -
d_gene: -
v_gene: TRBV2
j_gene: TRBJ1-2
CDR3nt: TGTGCCAGCAGTCGCACCACCGGGACACCGGACTATGGCTACACCTTC
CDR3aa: CASSRTTGTPDYGYTF

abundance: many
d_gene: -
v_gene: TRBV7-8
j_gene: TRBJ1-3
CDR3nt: TGTGCCAGCAGCCCTCAGGGCCTCTCTGGAAACACCATATATTTT
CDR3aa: CASSPQGLSGNTIYF

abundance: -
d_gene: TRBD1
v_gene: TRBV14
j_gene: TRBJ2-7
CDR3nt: TGTGCCAGCAGCCGACAGACAGGGGAATGGCCCTACTACGAGCAGTACTTC
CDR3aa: CASSRQTGEWPYYEQYF

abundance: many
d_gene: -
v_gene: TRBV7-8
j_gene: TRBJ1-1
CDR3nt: TGTGCCAGCAGCCTAGAGGTGACCAACACTGAAGCTTTCTTT
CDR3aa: CASSLEVTNTEAFF

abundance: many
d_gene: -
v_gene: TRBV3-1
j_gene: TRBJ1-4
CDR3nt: TGTGCCAGCAAAACAGGTCTTAATGAAAAACTGTTTTTT
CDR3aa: CASKTGLNEKLFF

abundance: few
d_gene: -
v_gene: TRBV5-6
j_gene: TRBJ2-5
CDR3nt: TGTGCCGGCAGCTATGGGGGACCAGCGGGTTATCTGGGCGAGACCCAGTACTTC
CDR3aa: CAGSYGGPAGYLGETQYF

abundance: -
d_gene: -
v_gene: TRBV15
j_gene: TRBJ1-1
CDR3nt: TGTGCCACCAGCAGAGATTTCACTGCTGAAGCTTTCTTT
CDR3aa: CATSRDFTAEAFF

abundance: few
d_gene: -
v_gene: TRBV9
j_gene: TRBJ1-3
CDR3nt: TGTGCCAGCAGCGTCGGCCCGAGCTCTGGAAACACCATATATTTT
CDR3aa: CASSVGPSSGNTIYF

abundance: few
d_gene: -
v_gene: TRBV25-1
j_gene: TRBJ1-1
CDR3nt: TGTGCCAGCAGTGAGAGGGTTTCGAACACTGAAGCTTTCTTT
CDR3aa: CASSERVSNTEAFF

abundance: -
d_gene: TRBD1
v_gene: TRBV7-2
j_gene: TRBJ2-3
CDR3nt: TGTGCCAGCAGCGCGGACAGGTCCTCAGATACGCAGTATTTT
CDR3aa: CASSADRSSDTQYF

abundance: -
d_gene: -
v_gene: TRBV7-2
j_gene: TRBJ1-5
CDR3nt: TGTGCCAGCACCAGCAGTTTCAATCAGCCCCAGCATTTT
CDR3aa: CASTSSFNQPQHF

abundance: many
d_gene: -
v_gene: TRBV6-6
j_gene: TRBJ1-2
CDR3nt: TGTGCCAGCAGTTACTCGAACCCATCCTTGGGGAGGTATGGCTACACCTTC
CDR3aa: CASSYSNPSLGRYGYTF

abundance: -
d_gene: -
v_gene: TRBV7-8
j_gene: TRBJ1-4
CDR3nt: -
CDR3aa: CASSLGTYEQYFGPGEKLFF

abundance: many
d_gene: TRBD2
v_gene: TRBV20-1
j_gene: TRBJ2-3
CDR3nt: TGCAGTGCTAGTACTAGCGGGGGCCCCACAGATACGCAGTATTTT
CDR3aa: CSASTSGGPTDTQYF

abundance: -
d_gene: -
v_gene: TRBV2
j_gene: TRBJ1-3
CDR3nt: TGTGCCAGCTTGCCAGAGGGAACTGGAAACACCATATATTTT
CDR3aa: CASLPEGTGNTIYF

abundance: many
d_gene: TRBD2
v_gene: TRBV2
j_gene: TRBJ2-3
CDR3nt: TGTGCCTTTGGGACTAGCGGGAGAGGGGATACGCAGTATTTT
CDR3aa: CAFGTSGRGDTQYF

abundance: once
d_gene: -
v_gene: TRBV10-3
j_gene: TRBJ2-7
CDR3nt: TGTGCCATCAGTGTTAACTCCTACGAGCAGTACTTC
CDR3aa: CAISVNSYEQYF

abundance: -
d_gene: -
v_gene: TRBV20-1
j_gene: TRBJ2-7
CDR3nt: TGCAGTGCCAAGAACCACGAGCAGTACTTC
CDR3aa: CSAKNHEQYF

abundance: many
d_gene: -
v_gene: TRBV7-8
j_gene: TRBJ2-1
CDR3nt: TGTGCCAGCAGCTTTCGGCAGGAGGGGCAGTTCTTC
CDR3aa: CASSFRQEGQFF

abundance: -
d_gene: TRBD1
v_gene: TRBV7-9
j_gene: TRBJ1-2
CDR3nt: TGTGCCAGCAGCTCCTGGACAGGGGGCCCTTATGGCTACACCTTC
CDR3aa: CASSSWTGGPYGYTF

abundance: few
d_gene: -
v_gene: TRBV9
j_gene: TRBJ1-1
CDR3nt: TGTGCCAGCGGGGCCAACACTGAAGCTTTCTTT
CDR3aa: CASGANTEAFF

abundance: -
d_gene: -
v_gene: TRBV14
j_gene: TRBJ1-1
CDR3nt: TGTGCCAGCAAGGTGGGAGGGTGGGAGACTGAAGCTTCCTTT
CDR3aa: CASKVGGWETEASF

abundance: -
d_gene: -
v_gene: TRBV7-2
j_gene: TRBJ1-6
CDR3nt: TGTGCCAGCAGCGAAAGAATCCGGAAGAGAAAAAACTCTCCCCTCCACTTT
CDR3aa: CASSERIRKRKNSPLHF

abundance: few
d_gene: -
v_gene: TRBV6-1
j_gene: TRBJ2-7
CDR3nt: TGTGCCAGCAGCCGAGTCGAGCCCTACGAGCAGTACTTC
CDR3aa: CASSRVEPYEQYF

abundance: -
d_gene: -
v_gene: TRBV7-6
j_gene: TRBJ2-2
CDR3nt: TGTGCCAGCAGCTTAGCGGTACACCGAGCCGGGGAGCTGTTTTTT
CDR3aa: CASSLAVHRAGELFF

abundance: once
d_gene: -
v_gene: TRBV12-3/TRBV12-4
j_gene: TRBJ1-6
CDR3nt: TGTGCCAGCAGTTTGGTAGGGCCTTATTCACCCCTCCACTTT
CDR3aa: CASSLVGPYSPLHF

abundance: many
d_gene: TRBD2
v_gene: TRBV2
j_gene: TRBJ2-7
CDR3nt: TGTGCCAGCAGTGAAGGGACTAGCGGGAGAGCATGGGAGCAGTACTTC
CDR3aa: CASSEGTSGRAWEQYF

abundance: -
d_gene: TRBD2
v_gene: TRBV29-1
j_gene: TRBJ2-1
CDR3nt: TGCAGCGCCGGGGTGACTAGCGGGTATGCCAATGAGCAGTTCTTC
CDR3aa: CSAGVTSGYANEQFF

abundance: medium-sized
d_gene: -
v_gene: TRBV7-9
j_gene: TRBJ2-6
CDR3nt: TGTGCCAGCGGCAGGGGGGAGGGGGCCAACGTCCTGACTTTC
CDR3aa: CASGRGEGANVLTF

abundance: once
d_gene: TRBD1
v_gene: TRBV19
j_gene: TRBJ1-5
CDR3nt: TGTGCCAGTAGTATAGATACAGGGGGCCTTCAGCCCCAGCATTTT
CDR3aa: CASSIDTGGLQPQHF

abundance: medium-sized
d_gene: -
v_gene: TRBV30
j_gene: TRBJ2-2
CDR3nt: TGTGCCTGGAGCGGGACACCGAACGCCGGGGAGCTGTTTTTT
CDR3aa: CAWSGTPNAGELFF

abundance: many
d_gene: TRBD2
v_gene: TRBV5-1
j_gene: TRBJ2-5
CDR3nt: TGCGCCAGCAGCTTGGTGGCCGGACTAGCGCCCCCGTGGACCCAGTACTTC
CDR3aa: CASSLVAGLAPPWTQYF

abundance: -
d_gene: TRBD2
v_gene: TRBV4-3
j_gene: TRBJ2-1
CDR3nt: TGCGCTAGCAGCCAAGATCCTCTAGCGGAGACATACAATGAGCAGTTCTTC
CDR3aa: CASSQDPLAETYNEQFF

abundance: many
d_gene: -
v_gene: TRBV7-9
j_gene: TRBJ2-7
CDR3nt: TGTGCCAGCAGCCATCCGAACGTAAGGGGTTCCGGCAGTAGTTCCGACGAGCAGTACTTC
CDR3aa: CASSHPNVRGSGSSSDEQYF

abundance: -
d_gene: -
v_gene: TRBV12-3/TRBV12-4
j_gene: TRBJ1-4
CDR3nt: TGTGCCAGCAGTCGAGGAGTAATAGGGGGTAATGAAGAACTGTTTTTT
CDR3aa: CASSRGVIGGNEELFF

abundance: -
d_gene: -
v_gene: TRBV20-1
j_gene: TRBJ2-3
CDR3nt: TGCAGTGCTAGAGGAGATACGCAGTATTTT
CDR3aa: CSARGDTQYF

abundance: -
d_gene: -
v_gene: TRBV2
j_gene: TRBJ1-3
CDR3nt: TGTGCCAGCAGTAATCGGCTGTCGAGAAACACCATATATTTT
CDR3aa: CASSNRLSRNTIYF

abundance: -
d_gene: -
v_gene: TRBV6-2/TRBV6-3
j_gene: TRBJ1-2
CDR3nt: TGTGCCAGCAGTAAACGACAGTATGGCTACACCTTC
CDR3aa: CASSKRQYGYTF

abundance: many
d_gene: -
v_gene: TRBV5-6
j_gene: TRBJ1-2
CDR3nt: TGTGCCAGCAGCTTGGTTACTCAATGGAACTATGGCTACACCTTC
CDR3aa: CASSLVTQWNYGYTF